Listed here are 30 T cell receptor beta chains from one sample, sequenced in a study of T cell responses to AZD1222 COVID-19 vaccine. The repertoire was sequenced with immunoSEQ multiplex PCR; TCRdb's copy has only in-frame clones and lacks some. This table has around 180,000 clones, over 70% appearing once. Sequences were derived from peripheral blood, sampled on day 0 of MenACWY control vaccination. These receptors originate from an adult in good health.

The chain combines TRBV21-1 with TRBJ2-3; TRBD2 is taken as the D call from the table, unchecked against the DNA. TRBV21-1 is a documented pseudogene. The CDR3 is 18 residues long. CDR3 bases: TGTGCCAGCAGCAAAGATTGGCTTGGGGGGGCGTACACAGATACGCAGTATTTT. Its protein product is CASSKDWLGGAYTDTQYF.

The chain joins TRBV6-2 or TRBV6-3 to TRBJ1-6; D unresolved. The germline gives CDR1 MNHEY, CDR2 SVGEGT. Trimming cost V 5 bases and J 6 bases, with 11 bases left between them. The CDR3 totals 14 residues. CDR3 in DNA: TGTGCCAGCAGTCTGACAACGAGTAATTCACCCCTCCACTTT. It specifies CASSLTTSNSPLHF.

The chain is built from TRBV2 and TRBJ2-1; 10 nucleotides match TRBD2. Germline V gene sequence: CDR1 SNHLY, CDR2 FYNNEI. This CDR3 comprises 16 residues. Trimming at V came to 2 bases and at J to 9 bases, leaving 10 bases not matched to a gene. The CDR3 protein is CASSELSLAGVPEQFF. CDR3 nucleotide sequence: TGTGCCAGCAGTGAATTAAGTCTAGCGGGAGTGCCTGAGCAGTTCTTC. The whole variable domain, filled in from reference TRBV2 and TRBJ2-1, reads EPEVTQTPSHQVTQMGQEVILRCVPISNHLYFYWYRQILGQKVEFLVSFYNNEISEKSEIFDDQFSVERPDGSNFTLKIRSTKLEDSAMYFCASSELSLAGVPEQFFGPGTRLTVL.

This chain joins TRBV6-5 and TRBJ1-1; D perhaps matches TRBD1 (6 bases). The germline V gene encodes CDR1 MNHEY and CDR2 SVGAGI. The CDR3 is 15 residues long. V was shortened by 0 bases and J by 3 bases, with 11 bases between the two germline ends. The DNA of the CDR3 is TGTGCCAGCAGTTACTCGAAAGGGGGATACACTGAAGCTTTCTTT. The encoded protein is CASSYSKGGYTEAFF.

This chain links TRBV3-1 (or the pseudogene TRBV3-2) with TRBJ2-7; D perhaps matches TRBD1 (6 bases). The CDR3 is made up of 15 amino acids. CDR1 is LGHDT, CDR2 YNNKEL, per germline (reference sequence). Trimming pared 3 bases from V and 0 bases from J, leaving 12 bases between. The CDR3 loop reads CASSQRGQSSYEQYF. CDR3 nucleotides: TGTGCCAGCAGCCAGAGAGGACAGAGCTCCTACGAGCAGTACTTC.

This clone appeared a few times. V is TRBV19 and J is TRBJ2-7; a possible D gene is TRBD2 (5 bases). V lost 4 bases and J lost 0, with 10 bases in between. The CDR3 covers 14 residues. Germline loops: CDR1 LNHDA, CDR2 SQIVND (reference sequence). The CDR3 region is CASSSRGSSYEQYF. DNA of the CDR3: TGTGCCAGTAGTAGCAGAGGGAGCTCCTACGAGCAGTACTTC.

The chain is built from TRBV19 and TRBJ1-5; D call uncertain. The germline V gene has CDR1 LNHDA and CDR2 SQIVND (reference sequence). Trimming took 6 bases from V and 1 from J, leaving 10 bases between them. CDR3 size: 14 residues. CDR3 nucleotide sequence: TGTGCCAGTAGATCGGGAGGAAGCAATCAGCCCCAGCATTTT. This codes for CASRSGGSNQPQHF.

The chain couples TRBV12-3 or TRBV12-4 to TRBJ1-2, with D tentatively TRBD1 (6 bases). CDR3 size: 13 residues. V was shortened by 6 bases and J by 5 bases, with 13 bases between the two germline ends. The CDR3: CASSTGPQYGYTF. CDR3 sequence (DNA): TGTGCCAGCAGCACAGGGCCCCAGTATGGCTACACCTTC.

The V call is TRBV5-6, the J call TRBJ1-4; TRBD1 might be the D (5 bases). Germline CDR1 reads SGHDT; CDR2 reads YYEEEE. There are 16 residues in the CDR3. Trimming stripped 3 bases from V and 4 bases from J, with 16 bases between. CDR3 in amino acids: CASSWSGRASNEKLFF. DNA of the CDR3: TGTGCCAGCAGCTGGTCGGGGCGGGCGAGTAATGAAAAACTGTTTTTT.

This chain links TRBV6-5 with TRBJ2-2; no definite D call. The CDR3 runs to 14 residues. Germline V gene lookup returns CDR1 MNHEY and CDR2 SVGAGI. Trimming removed 0 bases at V and 4 bases at J, with 6 bases between. CDR3 nucleotides: TGTGCCAGCAGTTACTCGATGAGCACCGGGGAGCTGTTTTTT. Protein product: CASSYSMSTGELFF.

The chain uses TRBV5-4 and TRBJ1-1; D perhaps matches TRBD1 (6 bases). The germline CDR1 and CDR2 sequences are SGHNT and YYREEE (reference sequence). The CDR3 length is 14 residues. The V gene lost 3 bases and the J gene lost 1 base, with 10 bases spanning the gap. CDR3 amino acids: CASSWGGPNTEAFF. As DNA, the CDR3 is TGTGCCAGCAGCTGGGGGGGGCCGAACACTGAAGCTTTCTTT. Filled out from reference TRBV5-4 and TRBJ1-1, the complete variable domain reads ETGVTQSPTHLIKTRGQQVTLRCSSQSGHNTVSWYQQALGQGPQFIFQYYREEENGRGNFPPRFSGLQFPNYSSELNVNALELDDSALYLCASSWGGPNTEAFFGQGTRLTVV.

This clone was detected only a few times. The V call is TRBV6-1, the J call TRBJ1-4, with TRBD1 as a possible D gene (6 bases). Germline CDR1 MNHNS, CDR2 SASEGT. V lost 2 bases, J lost 8 bases, and 9 bases lay in between. The CDR3 extends over 13 amino acids. CDR3 in amino acids: CASSESGQEKLFF. In DNA, the CDR3 is TGTGCCAGCAGTGAAAGCGGACAGGAAAAACTGTTTTTT.

The chain is built from TRBV15 and TRBJ2-2; D is uncertain. The V gene lost 5 bases and the J gene lost 2 bases, with 6 bases spanning the gap. Germline-derived CDR1 and CDR2 are LNHNV and YYDKDF (reference sequence). There are 13 residues in the CDR3. The chain's CDR3 is CATSWVNTGELFF. DNA for the CDR3: TGTGCCACCAGCTGGGTAAACACCGGGGAGCTGTTTTTT. Variable domain in full (rest from reference TRBV15 and TRBJ2-2): DAMVIQNPRYQVTQFGKPVTLSCSQTLNHNVMYWYQQKSSQAPKLLFHYYDKDFNNEADTPDNFQSRRPNTSFCFLDIRSPGLGDTAMYLCATSWVNTGELFFGEGSRLTVL.

This rearrangement joins TRBV30 to TRBJ2-1; 12 bases match TRBD2. The CDR3 consists of 17 residues. CDR1 is GTSNPN, CDR2 SVGIG, per germline (reference sequence). Trimming took 2 bases from V and 4 from J; bases not matched to a gene: 9. CDR3 amino acids: CAWSKTRTSGTYNEQFF. The CDR3 DNA follows: TGTGCCTGGAGTAAGACCCGGACTAGCGGGACGTACAATGAGCAGTTCTTC.

With respect to this clone: Other DNA sequences of this sample code for an identical CDR3. CDR3 amino acids: CASRTGSYGYTF. For the CDR3, the DNA is TGTGCCAGCAGGACGGGTAGCTATGGCTACACCTTC. The chain has TRBV28 and TRBJ1-2; D uncertain. Germline-derived CDR1 and CDR2 are MDHEN and SYDVKM. Trimming removed 6 bases at V and 4 bases at J, with 9 bases between. CDR3 length equals 12 residues.

This clone has only one observation. This chain uses TRBV12-5 with TRBJ1-2; 8 bases are a match to TRBD1. The CDR3 is 16 residues long. Germline V lookup: CDR1 LGHNT, CDR2 FRNRAP. V shed 1 base and J 6 bases; nucleotides not matched to a gene: 10. The CDR3 is CASGLAGGGYLDGYTF. The CDR3 DNA is TGTGCTAGTGGTTTGGCAGGGGGCGGATATTTGGATGGCTACACCTTC. Combining the CDR3 with reference TRBV12-5 and TRBJ1-2 gives the whole variable domain DARVTQTPRHKVTEMGQEVTMRCQPILGHNTVFWYRQTMMQGLELLAYFRNRAPLDDSGMPKDRFSAEMPDATLATLKIQPSEPRDSAVYFCASGLAGGGYLDGYTFGSGTRLTVV.

Concerning this clone itself: Distinct nucleotide sequences in the sample also encode this CDR3. The V call is TRBV6-5, the J call TRBJ2-3; TRBD2 aligns across 9 bases. The V segment lost 0 bases and the J segment 3 bases; nucleotides outside the gene matches: 4. The CDR3 covers 16 residues. CDR1 is MNHEY, CDR2 SVGAGI, per germline. This CDR3 reads CASSYSGGRGTDTQYF. The CDR3 DNA sequence: TGTGCCAGCAGTTACTCCGGCGGGAGGGGGACAGATACGCAGTATTTT.

The V gene is TRBV28, the J gene TRBJ1-1; D remains unclear. CDR1 is MDHEN, CDR2 SYDVKM, per germline. The CDR3 loop spans 11 amino acids. V was cut by 5 bases and J by 5 bases, with 6 bases left in between. CDR3 nucleotides: TGTGCCAGCAGTACAAAGACTGAAGCTTTCTTT. Encoded protein: CASSTKTEAFF.

Only a few counts were recorded for this clone. The chain links TRBV3-1 (or the pseudogene TRBV3-2) to TRBJ1-2; maybe TRBD1 (5 bases). Germline CDR1 is LGHDT and CDR2 is YNNKEL (reference sequence). This CDR3 region has 13 residues. The V end was cut by 1 base, the J end by 11 bases, with 14 bases between. The CDR3 spells CASSQVEAGPYTF. CDR3 nucleotide sequence: TGTGCCAGCAGCCAAGTCGAGGCAGGGCCTTACACCTTC.

This clone has more than one count but fewer than ten. The chain recombines TRBV19 with TRBJ1-5, with 9 bases matching TRBD1. Germline CDR1 LNHDA, CDR2 SQIVND (reference sequence). V trimming: 6 bases; J trimming: 6 bases; junction bases outside the gene matches: 6. This CDR3 has 14 residues. Here the CDR3 reads CASRRPGQGQPQHF. The CDR3 nucleotides are TGTGCCAGTAGGCGCCCGGGACAGGGTCAGCCCCAGCATTTT.

The chain carries TRBV5-6 and TRBJ1-2; weak D call: TRBD1 (6 bases). This CDR3 has 15 residues. The germline V and J ends were trimmed by 0 bases and 6 bases, with 15 bases remaining between them. Germline V gene data show CDR1 as SGHDT and CDR2 as YYEEEE. CDR3 amino acids: CASSLVAGADNGYTF. The DNA of the CDR3 is TGTGCCAGCAGCTTGGTAGCAGGGGCAGATAATGGCTACACCTTC.

The gene calls are TRBV5-1 and TRBJ2-5; D is unclear. The CDR3 has 13 residues. Trimming took 0 bases from V and 2 from J, leaving 5 bases between them. The germline V gene has CDR1 SGHRS and CDR2 YFSETQ. The CDR3 loop reads CASSLDPQETQYF. The CDR3 DNA is TGCGCCAGCAGCTTGGATCCGCAAGAGACCCAGTACTTC.

The V call is TRBV3-1 (or the pseudogene TRBV3-2), the J call TRBJ1-1, with TRBD1 as a possible D gene (6 bases). CDR1 and CDR2 (germline): LGHDT, YNNKEL (reference sequence). The length of the CDR3 is 14 residues. Trimming cost V 7 bases and J 3 bases, with 15 bases left between them. CDR3 coding DNA: TGTGCCAGCACCCCCTGGGGGCTCGACACTGAAGCTTTCTTT. Amino acids: CASTPWGLDTEAFF.

The CDR3 bases are TGTGCCAGCGGGCCTTTGGGACAGGGTGCTGAAGCTTTCTTT. It yields the protein CASGPLGQGAEAFF. The chain is built from TRBV7-2 and TRBJ1-1, with 9 bases matching TRBD1. The trim removed 8 bases at V and 6 bases at J, leaving 10 bases unmatched. Germline values: CDR1 SGHTA, CDR2 FQGNSA. The CDR3 length is 14 residues. Variable domain in full (rest from reference TRBV7-2 and TRBJ1-1): GAGVSQSPSNKVTEKGKDVELRCDPISGHTALYWYRQSLGQGLEFLIYFQGNSAPDKSGLPSDRFSAERTGGSVSTLTIQRTQQEDSAVYLCASGPLGQGAEAFFGQGTRLTVV.

This clone was seen only a few times. The chain employs TRBV6-1 and TRBJ2-3; 9 bases are shared with TRBD1. CDR1 is MNHNS and CDR2 is SASEGT in the germline V gene. The CDR3 has 17 amino acids. V lost 3 bases to trimming and J lost 0 bases; unmatched junction nucleotides: 7. The CDR3 loop reads CASSDGTGYPSTDTQYF. Here the CDR3 DNA reads TGTGCCAGCAGTGACGGGACAGGGTACCCTAGCACAGATACGCAGTATTTT.

V usage is TRBV9 and J usage is TRBJ2-7; perhaps D is TRBD1 or TRBD2 (5 bases each). This CDR3 has 15 residues. The V gene's germline CDR1 is SGDLS and CDR2 YYNGEE. The ends were cut back, 4 bases at V and 0 bases at J, with 14 bases in the middle. The CDR3 DNA reads TGTGCCAGCAGCACTGGGACGGCAAGCTCCTACGAGCAGTACTTC. Amino acids: CASSTGTASSYEQYF.

The table lists this clone with a count of one. The chain recombines TRBV2 with TRBJ2-5, with TRBD1 matching over 10 bases. The CDR3 is 14 residues long. Germline CDR1 and CDR2: SNHLY and FYNNEI. With 2 bases clipped from V and 4 bases from J, the junction kept 1 base outside the gene matches. The CDR3 reads CASSEWDRGETQYF. Written as DNA, the CDR3 is TGTGCCAGCAGTGAATGGGACAGGGGAGAGACCCAGTACTTC.

The rearrangement uses TRBV24-1 and TRBJ2-6; no definite D call. Trimming stripped 6 bases from V and 0 bases from J, with 8 bases between. There are 15 residues in the CDR3. Germline CDR1 reads KGHDR; CDR2 reads SFDVKD. CDR3 sequence reads: CATSKGRSGANVLTF. The DNA for the CDR3 is TGTGCCACCAGTAAGGGCCGCTCTGGGGCCAACGTCCTGACTTTC.

The V gene is TRBV19, the J gene TRBJ1-4; D gene uncertain. Germline loops: CDR1 LNHDA, CDR2 SQIVND (reference sequence). With 4 bases removed from V and 0 bases from J, the gap between germline ends came to 9 bases. This CDR3 spans 15 amino acids. The CDR3 nucleotides read TGTGCCAGTAGTACTCCTGGGGCAACTAATGAAAAACTGTTTTTT. It translates to CASSTPGATNEKLFF.

The V call is TRBV3-1 (or the pseudogene TRBV3-2), the J call TRBJ2-1; D gene unclear. The CDR3 runs 12 residues. V dropped 2 bases and J dropped 7 bases, with 6 bases sitting between them. Germline loops: CDR1 LGHDT, CDR2 YNNKEL (reference sequence). CDR3 residues: CASSQLENEQFF. The DNA of the CDR3 is TGTGCCAGCAGCCAACTAGAGAATGAGCAGTTCTTC.